This T cell receptor beta chain comes out of a study of cytomegalovirus exposure and HLA in healthy donors. Concerning this clone itself: Antigen unknown.

Sequenced by immunoSEQ multiplex PCR; TCRdb stores in-frame clones only, minus some. Here the sample spans hundreds of thousands of clones, roughly 84% being singletons. Study observations and caveats: A list of 150 to 200 TCR beta chains associated with cytomegalovirus was given.

The specimen sequenced was PBMCs. The receptor was derived from a man younger than 35 in good health and CMV-seropositive.

This CDR3 reads CASSLRQGSYGYTF. The CDR3 nucleotides are TGTGCCAGCAGCTTAAGGCAGGGTTCCTATGGCTACACCTTC. The gene calls are TRBV11-2 and TRBJ1-2, with TRBD1 as a possible D gene (5 bases). Germline assignment: CDR1 SGHAT and CDR2 FQNNGV. Trimming removed 2 bases from V and 4 bases from J, with 11 bases in between. The length of the CDR3 is 14 residues.